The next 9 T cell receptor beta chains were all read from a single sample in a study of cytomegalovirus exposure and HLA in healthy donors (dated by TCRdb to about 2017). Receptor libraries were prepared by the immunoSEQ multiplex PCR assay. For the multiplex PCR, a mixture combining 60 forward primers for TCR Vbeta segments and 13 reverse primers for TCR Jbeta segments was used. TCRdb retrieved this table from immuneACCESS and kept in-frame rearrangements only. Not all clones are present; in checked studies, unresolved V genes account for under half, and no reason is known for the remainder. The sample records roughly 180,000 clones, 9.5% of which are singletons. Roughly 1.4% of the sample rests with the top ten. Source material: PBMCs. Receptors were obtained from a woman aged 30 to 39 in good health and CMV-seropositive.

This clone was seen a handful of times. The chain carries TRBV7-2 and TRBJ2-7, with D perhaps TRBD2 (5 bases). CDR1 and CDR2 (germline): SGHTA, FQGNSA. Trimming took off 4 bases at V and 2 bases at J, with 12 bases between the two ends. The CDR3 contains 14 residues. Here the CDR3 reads CASSSFAGTYEQYF. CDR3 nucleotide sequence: TGTGCCAGCAGCTCCTTTGCCGGGACCTACGAGCAGTACTTC.

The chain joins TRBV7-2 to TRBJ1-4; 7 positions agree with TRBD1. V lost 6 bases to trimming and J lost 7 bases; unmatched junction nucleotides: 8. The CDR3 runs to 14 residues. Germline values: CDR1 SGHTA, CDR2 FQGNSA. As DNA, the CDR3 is TGTGCCAGCAGTTCAGGGGGACGGGGTGAAAAACTGTTTTTT. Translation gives CASSSGGRGEKLFF.

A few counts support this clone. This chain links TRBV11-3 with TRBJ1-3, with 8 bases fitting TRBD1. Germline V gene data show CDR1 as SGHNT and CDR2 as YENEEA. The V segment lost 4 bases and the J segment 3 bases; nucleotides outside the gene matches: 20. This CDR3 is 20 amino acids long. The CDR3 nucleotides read TGTGCCAGCAGCTCGAGGATGGACAGGGTAAGGGGGACAGGTGGAAACACCATATATTTT. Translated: CASSSRMDRVRGTGGNTIYF.

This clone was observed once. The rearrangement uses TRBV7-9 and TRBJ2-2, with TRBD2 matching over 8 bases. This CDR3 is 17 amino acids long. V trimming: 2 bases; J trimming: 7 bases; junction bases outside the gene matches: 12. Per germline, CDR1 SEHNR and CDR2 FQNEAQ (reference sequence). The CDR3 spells CASSLSTGGPRDGELFF. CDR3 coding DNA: TGTGCCAGCAGCTTATCCACGGGAGGGCCAAGGGACGGGGAGCTGTTTTTT.

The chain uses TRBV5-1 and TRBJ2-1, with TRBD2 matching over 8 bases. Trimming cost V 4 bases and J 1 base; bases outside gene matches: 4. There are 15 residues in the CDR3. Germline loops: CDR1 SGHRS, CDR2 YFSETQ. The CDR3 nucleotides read TGCGCCAGCAGCCCGGGAGGGGGATCCTACAATGAGCAGTTCTTC. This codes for CASSPGGGSYNEQFF. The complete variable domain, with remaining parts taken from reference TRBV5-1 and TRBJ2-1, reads KAGVTQTPRYLIKTRGQQVTLSCSPISGHRSVSWYQQTPGQGLQFLFEYFSETQRNKGNFPGRFSGRQFSNSRSEMNVSTLELGDSALYLCASSPGGGSYNEQFFGPGTRLTVL.

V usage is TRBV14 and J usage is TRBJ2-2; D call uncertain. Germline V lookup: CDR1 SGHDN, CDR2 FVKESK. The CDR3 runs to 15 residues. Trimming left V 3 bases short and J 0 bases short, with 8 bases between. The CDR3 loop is CASSQRVPNTGELFF. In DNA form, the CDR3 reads TGTGCCAGCAGCCAGCGCGTACCGAACACCGGGGAGCTGTTTTTT.

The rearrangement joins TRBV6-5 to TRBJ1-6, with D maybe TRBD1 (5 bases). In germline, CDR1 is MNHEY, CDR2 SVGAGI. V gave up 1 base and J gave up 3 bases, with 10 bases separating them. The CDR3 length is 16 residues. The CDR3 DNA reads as TGTGCCAGCAGTTACTTTGGCAGGGACTATAATTCACCCCTCCACTTT. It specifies CASSYFGRDYNSPLHF.

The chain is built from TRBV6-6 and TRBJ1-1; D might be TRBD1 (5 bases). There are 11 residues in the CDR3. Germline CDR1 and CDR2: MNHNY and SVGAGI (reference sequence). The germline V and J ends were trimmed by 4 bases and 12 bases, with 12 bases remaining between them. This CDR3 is CASSSRDGTFF. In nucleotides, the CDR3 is TGTGCCAGCAGTTCCAGGGATGGAACTTTCTTT.

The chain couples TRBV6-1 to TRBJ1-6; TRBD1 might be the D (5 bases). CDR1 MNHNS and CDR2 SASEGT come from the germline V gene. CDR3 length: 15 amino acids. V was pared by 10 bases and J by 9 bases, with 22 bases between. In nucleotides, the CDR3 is TGTGCCACCCATGGAAAGGGACTAAAGGGTTCACCCCTCCACTTT. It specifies CATHGKGLKGSPLHF.